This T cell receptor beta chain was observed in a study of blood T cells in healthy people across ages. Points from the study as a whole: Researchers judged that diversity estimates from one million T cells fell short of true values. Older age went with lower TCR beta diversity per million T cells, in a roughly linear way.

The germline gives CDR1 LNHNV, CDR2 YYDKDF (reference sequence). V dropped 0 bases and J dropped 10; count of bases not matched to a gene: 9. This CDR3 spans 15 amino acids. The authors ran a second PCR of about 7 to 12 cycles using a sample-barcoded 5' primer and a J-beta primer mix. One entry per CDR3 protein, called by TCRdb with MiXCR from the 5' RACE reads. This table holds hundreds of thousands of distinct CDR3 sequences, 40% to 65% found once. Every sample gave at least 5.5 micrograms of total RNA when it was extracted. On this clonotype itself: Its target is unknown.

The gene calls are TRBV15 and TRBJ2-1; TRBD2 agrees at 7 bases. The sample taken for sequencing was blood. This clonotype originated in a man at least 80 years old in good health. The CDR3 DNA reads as TGTGCCACCAGCAGAGATGGGGGAGGGCCTTACGAGCAGTTCTTC. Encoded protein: CATSRDGGGPYEQFF.